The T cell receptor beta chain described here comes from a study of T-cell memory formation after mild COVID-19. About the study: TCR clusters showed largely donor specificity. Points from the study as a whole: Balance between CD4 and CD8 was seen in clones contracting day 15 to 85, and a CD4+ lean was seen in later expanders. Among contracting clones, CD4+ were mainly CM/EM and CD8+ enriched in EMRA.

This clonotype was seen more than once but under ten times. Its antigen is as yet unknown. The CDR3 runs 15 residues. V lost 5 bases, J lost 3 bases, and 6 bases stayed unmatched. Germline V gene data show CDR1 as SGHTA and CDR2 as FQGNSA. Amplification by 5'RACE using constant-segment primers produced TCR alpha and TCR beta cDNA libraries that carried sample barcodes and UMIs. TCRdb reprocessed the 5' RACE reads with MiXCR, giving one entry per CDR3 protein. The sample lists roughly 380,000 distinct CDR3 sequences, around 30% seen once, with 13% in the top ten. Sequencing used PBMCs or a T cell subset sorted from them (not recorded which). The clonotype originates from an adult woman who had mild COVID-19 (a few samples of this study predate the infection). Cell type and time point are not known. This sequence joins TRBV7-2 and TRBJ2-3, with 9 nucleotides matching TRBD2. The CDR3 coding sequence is TGTGCCAGCAGCCTTAGCGGGAGCGGTACAGATACGCAGTATTTT. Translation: CASSLSGSGTDTQYF.